Sequencing of this T cell receptor beta chain was carried out in a study of early T cells in non-severe SARS-CoV-2 infection. After removal of 3 bases from V and 2 bases from J, the junction contained 5 bases not matched to a gene. CDR1 is DFQATT and CDR2 is SNEGSKA in the germline V gene (reference sequence). This CDR3 is 14 amino acids long. TCRdb used MiXCR to reprocess the 5' RACE reads, holding one entry per CDR3 protein. Of roughly 71,000 distinct CDR3 sequences detected, around 14% appear once; the ten largest clones hold roughly 5.2%. This chain connects TRBV20-1 to TRBJ2-7; 9 positions agree with TRBD1. This TCR was sampled from an adult who was a healthcare worker with PCR-confirmed SARS-CoV-2 infection or an uninfected control (not recorded which). Sequencing was done on a sample of whole blood. CDR3 sequence: CSARVGTGTYEQYF. In DNA, the CDR3 is TGCAGTGCTAGGGTGGGGACAGGGACCTACGAGCAGTACTTC.